This entry features one T cell receptor (beta chain) sequence. Its target antigen remains unknown. No base qualities exist here, and no much larger clone lies one base off it. Sample time point, as interpreted from the label and publication: pre-sensitization, week 0. The treatment or condition tag for this specimen amounts to: therapeutic diphenylcyclopropenone sensitization with weekly scalp DPC. At every patch-test visit, the blood draw took place before the patch test was put on. To be eligible, patients had to be aged 18 to 70, diagnosed with alopecia and judged suitable for DPC therapy, while pregnant patients were excluded. Total RNA was isolated from unfractionated whole blood collected in Tempus Blood RNA tubes. The data originate from a study of human T cells and chemical hapten exposure (dated by TCRdb to about 2021). As for the study more broadly: For sensitization, 2% DPC in acetone was applied to an approximately 2 cm by approximately 2 cm area of upper inner arm skin. Patch testing on the upper back used Finn chambers containing 0.01% DPC, with scoring done after 6 days according to International Contact Dermatitis Research Group standards. Alopecia areata with under or over 50% scalp involvement, alopecia totalis and alopecia universalis were represented in the patient cohort, which was mostly female. This study followed changes in the peripheral blood TCR repertoire in vivo during primary and secondary sensitization of alopecia patients to the hapten diphenylcyclopropenone (DPC). Blood samples were taken from patients before sensitization (week 0) and at 2, 6 and about 24 weeks after DPC sensitization. Patients additionally received weekly therapeutic DPC doses to the scalp throughout the approximately 25-week study period. Twenty-nine alopecia patients provided blood for TCR sequencing at one to four time points (pre-sensitization, 2, 6 and 24 weeks). Libraries were pooled for sequencing, and per-sample TCR yields varied mainly because of small differences in library volumes within the pool. What the study reported, not specific to this receptor: Repeated subsampling changed both the strength of the expansion versus patch-test correlation and the threshold at which that correlation became significant. All patients had alopecia, a presumed autoimmune disease, so their immune response might differ from that of healthy individuals. Significantly more large CDR3 similarity clusters were formed by expanded TCRs than by pre-sensitization or healthy control sets, consistent with antigen-driven responses. Patch test score was positively correlated with the number of PT1 expanded TCRs, with significance at thresholds 8, 16 and 32 but not at 4. DPC sensitization did not change how many TCRs were above 1 in 1000 frequency, and no evidence was found of alterations in global repertoire structure.

Relative to germline, V is 1 base shorter and J is 0 bases shorter, with 9 bases between their ends. The CDR1 and CDR2 encoded by the germline V gene are SGHDT and YYEEEE. Taken from cysteine to phenylalanine, the CDR3 has 15 residues. Of all the DNA, just the CDR3 is kept, 45 bases in frame from base 1. Libraries were prepared through RACE. TCRdb records NextSeq 500 as the sequencer. Library preparation attached unique molecular identifiers to individual cDNA molecules for quantitative, reproducible TCR counting. For every blood RNA sample, sequencing covered both the TCR alpha and TCR beta chains. Under the source paper's analysis protocol: The median number of TCRs per sample was roughly 100,000, ranging from 23,224 to 690,600. The Decombinator software suite was used to annotate the V, J and CDR3 of the TCR reads. For the PS versus PT1 abundance plots, all samples were subsampled to the same number of TCRs (28,000). TCRs were defined as expanded if absent before sensitization and observed at least eight times at the 2-week time point. TCRdb reran the public reads through fastp at Q25 and MiXCR, keeping productive beta chains. Every entry covers one CDR3 protein and lists the most common genes and DNA from its rows. The authors' filters were not applied to this entry. The sample table holds 40,000 or so distinct CDR3 sequences, of which over 9.5% were seen once. The ten top clones hold roughly 6% of the sample.

This clonotype originated in a man between 25 and 39 years old with alopecia areata. Some clones in this sample may be carry-over from other donors' samples. Material: whole blood, obtained in connection with sensitization to the hapten diphenylcyclopropenone (DPC). This chain joins TRBV5-6 to TRBJ2-3; TRBD2 is perhaps the D gene, given 6 matching bases. The CDR3 amino acid sequence is: CASSLTGESTDTQYF. The base sequence is TGTGCCAGCAGCTTGACGGGGGAGAGCACAGATACGCAGTATTTT.